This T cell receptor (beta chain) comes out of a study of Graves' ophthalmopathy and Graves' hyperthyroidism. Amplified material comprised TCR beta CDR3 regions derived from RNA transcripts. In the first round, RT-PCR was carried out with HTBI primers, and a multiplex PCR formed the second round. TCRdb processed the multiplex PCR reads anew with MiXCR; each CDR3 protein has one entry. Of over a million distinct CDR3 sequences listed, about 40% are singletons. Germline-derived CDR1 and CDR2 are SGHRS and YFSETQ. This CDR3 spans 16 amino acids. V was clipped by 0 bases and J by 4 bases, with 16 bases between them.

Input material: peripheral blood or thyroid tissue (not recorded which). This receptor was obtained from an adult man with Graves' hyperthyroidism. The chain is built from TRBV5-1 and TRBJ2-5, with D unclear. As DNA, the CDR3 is TGCGCCAGCAGCTTGGCCGCTCGGGCTTCACGAGAGACCCAGTACTTC. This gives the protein CASSLAARASRETQYF.